These 5 T cell receptor beta chains were all obtained from the same sample, sequenced in a study of monozygotic twins with inflammatory bowel disease. No DNA is given; TCRdb re-called the 5' RACE reads and lists each CDR3 protein once. This sample's table reports fewer than 550,000 distinct CDR3 sequences. Sequenced: blood. The receptors come from a human donor with ulcerative colitis or Crohn's disease, or a healthy co-twin of an affected twin (not recorded which).

The chain joins TRBV9 to TRBJ1-1. The germline V gene has CDR1 SGDLS and CDR2 YYNGEE. CDR3 length equals 15 residues. The CDR3 reads CASSSQAGGNTEAFF.

The J gene is TRBJ2-3, the V gene TRBV7-2. This CDR3 has 15 amino acids. Germline V gives CDR1 SGHTA, CDR2 FQGNSA. The chain's CDR3 is CASSLEASRVDTQYF.

The chain has TRBV18 and TRBJ2-1. This CDR3 comprises 13 residues. In germline, CDR1 is KGHSH, CDR2 LQKENI. CDR3: CASSPGTNNEQFF.

The chain uses TRBV7-6 and TRBJ1-1; absent DNA, TCRdb's TRBD1 call cannot be checked. Germline assignment: CDR1 SGHVS and CDR2 FNYEAQ. The CDR3 length is 18 residues. The CDR3 protein is CASSSPLGGGTSNTEAFF.

V gene TRBV19 combines with J gene TRBJ1-1; TCRdb gives TRBD1 as the D gene, but with no DNA this cannot be confirmed. The length of the CDR3 is 15 residues. Germline values: CDR1 LNHDA, CDR2 SQIVND (reference sequence). The CDR3 protein is CASSTIRKPGTEAFF.